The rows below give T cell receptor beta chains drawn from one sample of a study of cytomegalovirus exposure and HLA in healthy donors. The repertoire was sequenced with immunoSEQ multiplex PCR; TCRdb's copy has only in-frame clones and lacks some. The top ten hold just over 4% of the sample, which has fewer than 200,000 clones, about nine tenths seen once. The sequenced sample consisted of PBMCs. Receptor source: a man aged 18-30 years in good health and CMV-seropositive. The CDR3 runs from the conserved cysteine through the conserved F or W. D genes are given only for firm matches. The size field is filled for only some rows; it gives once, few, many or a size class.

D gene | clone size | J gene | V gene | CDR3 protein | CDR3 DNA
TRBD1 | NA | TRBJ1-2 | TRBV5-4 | CASSRTGPGYTF | TGTGCCAGCAGCCGGACAGGGCCCGGCTACACCTTC
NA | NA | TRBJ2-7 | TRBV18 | CASSPGLLADSYEQYF | TGTGCCAGCTCACCGGGTCTTTTAGCGGACTCCTACGAGCAGTACTTC
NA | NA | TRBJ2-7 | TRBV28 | CASTSPTGSYEQYF | TGTGCCAGCACTTCTCCGACAGGCTCCTACGAGCAGTACTTC
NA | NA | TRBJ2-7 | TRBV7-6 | CASSLGREIHEQYF | TGTGCCAGCAGCTTAGGGCGGGAAATCCACGAGCAGTACTTC
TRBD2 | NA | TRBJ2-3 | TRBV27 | CASSLSPVGRSTDTQYF | TGTGCCAGCAGTTTATCGCCGGTCGGGAGGAGCACAGATACGCAGTATTTT
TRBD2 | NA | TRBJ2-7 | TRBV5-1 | CASSLGLGTSRSYEQYF | TGCGCCAGCAGCTTGGGGCTAGGGACTAGCAGATCCTACGAGCAGTACTTC
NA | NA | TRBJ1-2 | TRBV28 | CASTYRGNYGYTF | TGTGCCAGCACCTACCGGGGAAACTATGGCTACACCTTC
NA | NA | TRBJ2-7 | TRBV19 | CASSIAAGAVYEQYF | TGTGCCAGTAGTATAGCGGCAGGGGCTGTGTACGAGCAGTACTTC
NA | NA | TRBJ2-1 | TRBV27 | CASSAPGESYNEQFF | TGTGCCAGCAGTGCCCCGGGGGAGTCATACAATGAGCAGTTCTTC
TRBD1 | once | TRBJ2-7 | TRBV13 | CASRSTGSGEQYF | TGTGCCAGCAGGTCGACAGGGTCGGGCGAGCAGTACTTC
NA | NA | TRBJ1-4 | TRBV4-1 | CASSQDPRGINEKLFF | TGCGCCAGCAGCCAAGATCCCAGGGGCATAAACGAAAAACTGTTTTTT
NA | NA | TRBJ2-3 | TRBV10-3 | CAISESAGTDTQYF | TGTGCCATCAGTGAGTCAGCCGGGACAGATACGCAGTATTTT
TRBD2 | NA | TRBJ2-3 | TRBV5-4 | CASSPTSGIRTDTQYF | TGTGCCAGCAGCCCCACTAGCGGGATCCGCACAGATACGCAGTATTTT
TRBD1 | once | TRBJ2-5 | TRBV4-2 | CASSQEDRVEETQYF | TGTGCCAGCAGCCAAGAGGACAGGGTCGAGGAGACCCAGTACTTC
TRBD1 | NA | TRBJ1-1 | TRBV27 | CASSLGQGENTEAFF | TGTGCCAGCAGTCTGGGACAGGGGGAAAACACTGAAGCTTTCTTT
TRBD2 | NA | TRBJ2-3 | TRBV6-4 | CASSDGAGASTDTQYF | TGTGCCAGCAGTGACGGAGCGGGAGCTAGCACAGATACGCAGTATTTT
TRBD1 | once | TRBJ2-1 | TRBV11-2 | CASTPGGAYNEQFF | TGTGCCAGCACTCCAGGGGGCGCCTACAATGAGCAGTTCTTC
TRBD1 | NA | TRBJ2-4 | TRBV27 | CASRGQGASPAKNIQYF | TGTGCCAGCAGAGGACAGGGGGCTTCCCCAGCCAAAAACATTCAGTACTTC
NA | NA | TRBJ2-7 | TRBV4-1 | CASSQIFAVSYEQYF | TGCGCCAGCAGCCAAATTTTTGCAGTCTCCTACGAGCAGTACTTC
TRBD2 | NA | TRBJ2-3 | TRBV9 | CASSRGLAGGRSTDTQYF | TGTGCCAGCAGCAGAGGGCTAGCGGGAGGGAGGAGCACAGATACGCAGTATTTT
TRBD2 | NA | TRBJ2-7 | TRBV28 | CASSLSGRVHEQYF | TGTGCCAGCAGTTTGTCTGGGAGGGTCCACGAGCAGTACTTC
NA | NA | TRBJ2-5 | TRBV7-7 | CASSSGRGWSETQYF | TGTGCTAGCAGCTCAGGCCGGGGATGGTCCGAGACCCAGTACTTC
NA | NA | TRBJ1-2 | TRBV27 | CASSLSVSVYGYTF | TGTGCCAGCAGTTTATCCGTCAGCGTCTATGGCTACACCTTC
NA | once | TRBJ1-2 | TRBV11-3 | CASSLDRPGQHDGYTF | TGTGCCAGCAGCTTAGATCGCCCAGGCCAGCATGATGGCTACACCTTC
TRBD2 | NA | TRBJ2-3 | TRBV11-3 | CASSPLAQRERNTQYF | TGTGCCAGCAGCCCCCTCGCCCAGCGGGAGAGAAATACGCAGTATTTT
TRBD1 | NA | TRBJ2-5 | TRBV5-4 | CASSLSGGDQETQYF | TGTGCCAGCAGCTTGTCAGGGGGCGATCAAGAGACCCAGTACTTC
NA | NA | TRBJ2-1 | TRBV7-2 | CASSPTGGPSYNEQFF | TGTGCCAGCAGCCCGACCGGCGGTCCCTCCTACAATGAGCAGTTCTTC
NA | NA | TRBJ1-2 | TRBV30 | CAWSGGVDYGYTF | TGTGCCTGGAGCGGAGGGGTAGACTATGGCTACACCTTC
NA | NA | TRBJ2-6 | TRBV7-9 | CASSKTDSGANVLTF | TGTGCCAGCAGCAAGACAGACTCTGGGGCCAACGTCCTGACTTTC
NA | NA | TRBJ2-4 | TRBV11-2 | CASSLVGDIQYF | TGTGCCAGCAGCTTAGTCGGGGACATTCAGTACTTC
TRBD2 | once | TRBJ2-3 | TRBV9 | CASSVETSGSLDTQYF | TGTGCCAGCAGCGTCGAGACTAGCGGGAGTCTAGATACGCAGTATTTT
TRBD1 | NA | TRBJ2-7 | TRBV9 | CASSGGDSSSYEQYF | TGTGCCAGCAGCGGAGGGGACAGTAGCTCCTACGAGCAGTACTTC
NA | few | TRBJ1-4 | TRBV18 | CASSPPGDNEKLFF | TGTGCCAGCTCACCACCAGGGGATAATGAAAAACTGTTTTTT
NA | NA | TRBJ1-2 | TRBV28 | CASSQDSYGYTF | TGTGCCAGCAGTCAGGACAGCTATGGCTACACCTTC
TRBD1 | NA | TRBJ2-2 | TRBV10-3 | CAISSGTANTGELFF | TGTGCCATCAGCTCCGGGACAGCGAACACCGGGGAGCTGTTTTTT
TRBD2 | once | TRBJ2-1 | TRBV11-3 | CASSPRSGRQFF | TGTGCCAGCAGCCCACGCAGCGGGAGGCAGTTCTTC